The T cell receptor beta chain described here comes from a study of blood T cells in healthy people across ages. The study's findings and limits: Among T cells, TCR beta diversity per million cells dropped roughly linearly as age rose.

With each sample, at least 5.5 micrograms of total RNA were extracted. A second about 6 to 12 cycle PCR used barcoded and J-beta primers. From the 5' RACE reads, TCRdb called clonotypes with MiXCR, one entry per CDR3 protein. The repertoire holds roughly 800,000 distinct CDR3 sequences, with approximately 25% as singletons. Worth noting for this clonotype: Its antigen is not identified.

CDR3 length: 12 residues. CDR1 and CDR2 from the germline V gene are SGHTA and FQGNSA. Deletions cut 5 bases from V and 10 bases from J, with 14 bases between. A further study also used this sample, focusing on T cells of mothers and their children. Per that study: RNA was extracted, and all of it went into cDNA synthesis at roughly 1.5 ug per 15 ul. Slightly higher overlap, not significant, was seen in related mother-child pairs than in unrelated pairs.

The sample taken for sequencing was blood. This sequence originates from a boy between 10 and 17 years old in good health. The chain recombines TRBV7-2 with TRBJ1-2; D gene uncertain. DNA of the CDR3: TGTGCCAGCAGCCGCGACCTAACAGCCTACACCTTC. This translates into CASSRDLTAYTF.